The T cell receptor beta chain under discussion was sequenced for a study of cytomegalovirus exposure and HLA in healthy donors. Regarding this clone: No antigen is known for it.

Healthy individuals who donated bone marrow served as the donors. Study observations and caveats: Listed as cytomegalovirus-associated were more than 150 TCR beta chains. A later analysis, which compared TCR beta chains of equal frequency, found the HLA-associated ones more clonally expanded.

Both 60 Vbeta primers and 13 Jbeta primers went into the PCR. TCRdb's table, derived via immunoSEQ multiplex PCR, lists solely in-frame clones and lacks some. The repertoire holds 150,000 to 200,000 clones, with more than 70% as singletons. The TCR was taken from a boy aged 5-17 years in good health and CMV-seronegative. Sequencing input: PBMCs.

The CDR3 DNA follows: TGTGCCTGGAGGGGGGGTACCTACGAGCAGTACTTC. Its protein is CAWRGGTYEQYF. The chain has TRBV30 and TRBJ2-7; tentative D call: TRBD2 (6 bases). This CDR3 region has 12 residues. CDR1 is GTSNPN, CDR2 SVGIG, per germline (reference sequence). V lost 3 bases to trimming and J lost 2 bases, with 8 bases between them.